The 8 T cell receptor beta chains presented below share a single source sample, sequenced in a study of blood T cell repertoires in COVID-19. Assay used: immunoSEQ multiplex PCR; TCRdb lists only in-frame clones, some missing. The repertoire holds some 150,000 clones, with approximately 86% as singletons. The sample comprised peripheral blood. These TCRs come from a man in his 70s with acute or convalescent COVID-19.

The gene calls are TRBV6-5 and TRBJ2-1, with 11 positions matching TRBD1. V lost 7 bases, J lost 4 bases, and 3 bases stayed unmatched. CDR1 and CDR2 from the germline V gene are MNHEY and SVGAGI. There are 14 residues in the CDR3. The CDR3 region has the DNA TGTGCCAGCAAGGACAGGGGGCGTTACAATGAGCAGTTCTTC. Protein product: CASKDRGRYNEQFF.

CDR3 in amino acids: CASSPRQGNTEAFF. CDR3 nucleotide sequence: TGTGCCAGCAGCCCGAGACAGGGGAACACTGAAGCTTTCTTT. This chain uses TRBV3-1 (or the pseudogene TRBV3-2) with TRBJ1-1; 7 bases match TRBD1. Germline CDR1 is LGHDT and CDR2 is YNNKEL (reference sequence). The CDR3 consists of 14 residues. J lost 1 base, V lost 4 bases, and 3 bases had no gene match.

The gene calls are TRBV4-3 and TRBJ2-7, with a weak D call TRBD1 (6 bases). The germline V gene encodes CDR1 LGHNA and CDR2 YSLEER. CDR3 size: 14 residues. Trimming removed 4 bases from V and 6 bases from J, with 16 bases in between. CDR3 residues: CASSPRTDGAEQYF. The CDR3 DNA is TGCGCCAGCAGCCCCAGGACAGACGGCGCCGAGCAGTACTTC.

The table lists this clone with many counts. This chain uses TRBV12-3 or TRBV12-4 with TRBJ2-5; no reliable D call. Trimming left V 7 bases short and J 4 bases short, with 7 bases between. The CDR3 is made up of 11 amino acids. The CDR3 DNA is TGTGCCAGCACACGAGGAGAGACCCAGTACTTC. It encodes CASTRGETQYF.

The rearrangement uses TRBV7-3 and TRBJ2-1; tentative D call: TRBD1 (5 bases). The germline V and J ends were trimmed by 3 bases and 7 bases, with 16 bases remaining between them. Germline V gives CDR1 SGHTA, CDR2 FQGTGA. The CDR3 loop spans 15 amino acids. This CDR3 reads CASSFSDTLGNEQFF. As DNA, the CDR3 is TGTGCCAGCAGCTTTTCGGACACCCTAGGGAATGAGCAGTTCTTC.

V is TRBV6-1 and J is TRBJ1-6; 8 bases map to TRBD1. This CDR3 has 15 amino acids. V lost 2 bases to trimming and J lost 7 bases; unmatched junction nucleotides: 4. Germline-derived CDR1 and CDR2 are MNHNS and SASEGT. CDR3 nucleotides: TGTGCCAGCAGTGAACAGGGGGCTCGGAATTCACCCCTCCACTTT. It translates to CASSEQGARNSPLHF.

V is TRBV28 and J is TRBJ2-2; possibly TRBD1 for D (5 bases). Germline V gives CDR1 MDHEN, CDR2 SYDVKM. CDR3 length equals 14 residues. Trimming took 5 bases from V and 3 from J, leaving 10 bases between them. As DNA, the CDR3 is TGTGCCAGCAGTGGGGCAGGGTACACCGGGGAGCTGTTTTTT. Its protein product is CASSGAGYTGELFF.

The J gene is TRBJ2-2, the V gene TRBV12-5, with D perhaps matching TRBD2 (6 bases). The V end was cut by 0 bases, the J end by 3 bases, with 32 bases between. This CDR3 spans 23 amino acids. The germline CDR1 and CDR2 sequences are LGHNT and FRNRAP. For the CDR3, the DNA is TGTGCTAGTGGTTTGGTACTTTTTGATATTGGGGCTCGAGGGACTTCTTACACCGGGGAGCTGTTTTTT. Residues: CASGLVLFDIGARGTSYTGELFF.